A selection of T cell receptor beta chains follows, all from one sample in a study of T cell responses to AZD1222 COVID-19 vaccine. Only in-frame clones appear in the TCRdb table, and some are missing; sequencing was by immunoSEQ multiplex PCR. The repertoire consists of roughly 160,000 clones, with about 89% occurring once and the leading ten covering 1.9%. This sample comprised peripheral blood, obtained on day 0 of AZD1222 vaccination. Source of these receptors: an adult in good health. Each CDR3 is given with its conserved first and last residue. A D gene is named only where the DNA matches it firmly. Rows give clone size only sometimes, using once, few, many, or a class for an expanded clone.

TRBJ1-2 13 - TRBV7-2 - CASSNPPTYGYTF TGTGCCAGCAGCAACCCACCCACCTATGGCTACACCTTC
TRBJ1-6 16 TRBD1 TRBV3-1/TRBV3-2 - CASSQVAGGNNSPLHF TGTGCCAGCAGCCAAGTGGCAGGGGGCAATAATTCACCCCTCCACTTT
TRBJ2-1 14 TRBD1 TRBV19 - CASSRDRELDEQFF TGTGCCAGTAGTAGGGACAGGGAACTCGATGAGCAGTTCTTC
TRBJ1-5 12 - TRBV28 - CASSRGNQPQHF TGTGCCAGCAGCAGGGGTAATCAGCCCCAGCATTTT
TRBJ2-3 15 - TRBV27 - CASSLSGTSTDTQYF TGTGCCAGCAGTTTATCAGGTACTAGCACAGATACGCAGTATTTT
TRBJ2-7 13 - TRBV3-1/TRBV3-2 - CASSQDLYYEQYF TGTGCCAGCAGCCAAGACCTCTACTACGAGCAGTACTTC
TRBJ1-2 12 - TRBV5-1 - CASSLPDYGYTF TGCGCCAGCAGCTTGCCAGACTATGGCTACACCTTC
TRBJ2-2 13 - TRBV5-5 - CASSPIFTGELFF TGTGCCAGCAGCCCAATCTTCACCGGGGAGCTGTTTTTT
TRBJ2-1 16 - TRBV7-3 - CASSLSGRLSHNEQFF TGTGCCAGCAGCTTATCGGGACGCCTTTCACACAATGAGCAGTTCTTC
TRBJ2-2 17 TRBD2 TRBV15 - CATSRDRASGNTGELFF TGTGCCACCAGCAGAGATCGGGCTAGCGGGAACACCGGGGAGCTGTTTTTT
TRBJ2-1 11 - TRBV28 once CASTDGNEQFF TGTGCCAGCACCGACGGCAATGAGCAGTTCTTC
TRBJ1-2 15 TRBD1 TRBV28 - CASSTGQGGNYGYTF TGTGCCAGCAGTACAGGACAGGGGGGTAACTATGGCTACACCTTC
TRBJ2-2 16 - TRBV9 - CASSEAPATNTGELFF TGTGCCAGCAGCGAGGCTCCCGCTACGAACACCGGGGAGCTGTTTTTT
TRBJ1-3 16 - TRBV6-1 - CASSESGGYSGNTIYF TGTGCCAGCAGTGAAAGCGGGGGGTACTCTGGAAACACCATATATTTT
TRBJ2-7 11 - TRBV20-1 - CSAAPYPEQYF TGCAGTGCTGCCCCTTACCCCGAGCAGTACTTC
TRBJ2-1 15 TRBD2 TRBV27 - CASSVLAGGPSEQFF TGTGCCAGCAGTGTCCTAGCGGGAGGCCCTAGTGAGCAGTTCTTC
TRBJ1-5 15 - TRBV7-2 - CASSLLQALSQPQHF TGTGCCAGCAGCTTATTGCAGGCCTTGAGTCAGCCCCAGCATTTT
TRBJ2-2 17 TRBD1 TRBV9 - CASSAPTGGSNTGELFF TGTGCCAGCAGCGCCCCTACAGGGGGCTCGAACACCGGGGAGCTGTTTTTT
TRBJ2-1 15 - TRBV5-1 - CASSLDPGTYNEQFF TGCGCCAGCAGCCTGGACCCAGGCACATACAATGAGCAGTTCTTC
TRBJ1-1 16 - TRBV19 - CASSQRVNLGDTEAFF TGTGCCAGTAGCCAAAGGGTGAATCTTGGGGACACTGAAGCTTTCTTT
TRBJ1-1 13 TRBD1 TRBV29-1 - CSVRTGEATEAFF TGCAGCGTTAGAACAGGGGAGGCGACTGAAGCTTTCTTT
TRBJ1-1 13 - TRBV5-6 - CASSLGRNTEAFF TGTGCCAGCAGCTTGGGTCGGAACACTGAAGCTTTCTTT
TRBJ1-2 13 - TRBV30 - CAWSRRPNYGYTF TGTGCCTGGAGTAGGCGGCCCAACTATGGCTACACCTTC
TRBJ2-1 17 TRBD2 TRBV27 - CASGYSGTSGRAGEQFF TGTGCCAGCGGGTACTCTGGGACTAGCGGGAGGGCCGGGGAGCAGTTCTTC
TRBJ2-7 15 TRBD2 TRBV5-1 - CASSSGLAGPYEQYF TGCGCCAGCAGCTCCGGACTAGCGGGACCCTACGAGCAGTACTTC
TRBJ1-1 14 - TRBV20-1 - CSASYRGEGTEAFF TGCAGTGCTAGTTATCGGGGGGAGGGCACTGAAGCTTTCTTT
TRBJ1-2 13 - TRBV11-2 - CASSFPLGGGYTF TGTGCCAGCAGCTTCCCCTTAGGGGGAGGCTACACCTTC
TRBJ2-2 15 TRBD1 TRBV5-6 - CASSLGTGGPLELFF TGTGCCAGCAGCTTGGGGACAGGGGGGCCGCTGGAGCTGTTTTTT
TRBJ2-7 13 TRBD1 TRBV18 - CASSGDRTYEQYF TGTGCCAGCTCCGGGGACAGGACCTACGAGCAGTACTTC
TRBJ2-2 15 - TRBV27 few CATPSDGPNTGELFF TGTGCCACTCCCTCGGACGGTCCGAACACCGGGGAGCTGTTTTTT
TRBJ2-3 16 - TRBV7-2 once CASSLFAGSSTDTQYF TGTGCCAGCAGCTTATTTGCGGGATCTAGCACAGATACGCAGTATTTT
TRBJ2-2 13 - TRBV24-1 once CATSGTNTGELFF TGTGCCACCAGCGGGACGAACACCGGGGAGCTGTTTTTT
TRBJ2-7 13 - TRBV27 - CASSFPGSHEQYF TGTGCCAGCAGTTTCCCAGGGTCACACGAGCAGTACTTC
TRBJ2-5 14 TRBD1 TRBV10-1 - CASSESGQGETQYF TGCGCCAGCAGTGAGTCGGGACAGGGAGAGACCCAGTACTTC
TRBJ2-3 19 TRBD1 TRBV28 - CASRPRVGPRTGGTDTQYF TGTGCCAGCAGACCCCGGGTTGGTCCCAGGACAGGGGGAACAGATACGCAGTATTTT
TRBJ2-7 13 - TRBV7-2 - CASSPQDGYEQYF TGTGCCAGCAGCCCCCAAGACGGCTACGAGCAGTACTTC
TRBJ2-7 15 - TRBV18 - CASSPPTRAFYEQYF TGTGCCAGCTCACCACCTACACGGGCTTTCTACGAGCAGTACTTC
TRBJ2-7 15 TRBD1 TRBV24-1 - CATSDSRDRGYEQYF TGTGCCACCAGTGATTCGCGGGACAGGGGGTACGAGCAGTACTTC
TRBJ1-1 19 - TRBV10-2 - CASRTERTATLDWNTEAFF TGCGCCAGCAGAACTGAACGGACGGCCACACTCGATTGGAACACTGAAGCTTTCTTT
TRBJ2-5 15 TRBD2 TRBV19 - CASSLGGGLQETQYF TGTGCCAGTAGTTTAGGCGGGGGACTACAAGAGACCCAGTACTTC
TRBJ2-7 13 - TRBV6-2/TRBV6-3 - CASSWAGAYEQYF TGTGCCAGCAGTTGGGCAGGGGCCTACGAGCAGTACTTC
TRBJ2-3 13 - TRBV19 - CASSWDASDTQYF TGTGCCAGTAGTTGGGACGCCTCAGATACGCAGTATTTT